The T cell receptor (beta chain) described here comes from a study of T-cell reconstitution after alpha-beta-depleted transplantation in children. Study observations and caveats: Roughly two months post-transplant, alpha-beta T cells reportedly originated from several hundred graft clones that had expanded.

There are many counts of this clonotype. The target antigen is unknown. The CDR3 totals 13 residues. The V gene's germline CDR1 is LGHDT and CDR2 YNNKEL (reference sequence). V lost 7 bases and J lost 0, with 7 bases in between. The authors prepared the TCRbeta library with unique molecular identifiers. TCRdb re-derived calls from the PCR reads in MiXCR, one entry per CDR3 protein. The sample lists approximately 200,000 distinct CDR3 sequences, 6.3% occurring once. This TCR was sampled from a girl less than two years old with combined immunodeficiency, due to receive a stem cell transplant. The genes are TRBV3-1 and TRBJ1-3; D uncertain. The sequenced sample was PBMCs, obtained before TCRalphabeta/CD19-depleted stem cell transplant. DNA of the CDR3: TGTGCCAGCAAGGGCAGCTCTGGAAACACCATATATTTT. It is translated as CASKGSSGNTIYF.